Presented here are 32 T cell receptor beta chains from one specimen sequenced in a study of shared clonotypes between healthy human individuals. Some clones are missing from TCRdb's copy, which holds only in-frame ones; the method was immunoSEQ multiplex PCR. The data show over 2 million clones, less than 95% seen once. Sequencing used naive CD4+ T cells from PBMCs. Subset: CD45RA+ positively selected. Every receptor here comes from a man aged 18 to 30 in good health. Some clones in this sample may be carry-over from other donors' samples.

Only a few counts were recorded for this clone. This chain uses TRBV28 with TRBJ1-1; a possible D gene is TRBD1 (5 bases). CDR1 is MDHEN, CDR2 SYDVKM, per germline. The CDR3 contains 15 residues. Trimming took 7 bases from V and 6 from J, leaving 21 bases between them. CDR3 nucleotide sequence: TGTGCCAGCAACGAGTTACAGGCCGGGAGGGCTGAAGCTTTCTTT. As protein: CASNELQAGRAEAFF.

CDR3 sequence: CATRDRDSGANVLTF. The CDR3 DNA follows: TGTGCCACCCGGGACAGGGACTCTGGGGCCAACGTCCTGACTTTC. The chain employs TRBV10-3 and TRBJ2-6; 9 nucleotides line up with TRBD1. The CDR3 totals 15 residues. The V gene's germline CDR1 is ENHRY and CDR2 SYGVKD. With 10 bases clipped from V and 0 bases from J, the junction kept 4 bases outside the gene matches.

This chain uses TRBV5-8 with TRBJ1-2; 7 bases agree with TRBD1. The length of the CDR3 is 15 residues. Germline V CDR1 and CDR2: SGHTS, YDEGEE. Trimming took 4 bases from V and 5 from J; bases not matched to a gene: 11. The CDR3 loop reads CASSPRQGVLYGYTF. CDR3 nucleotides: TGTGCCAGCAGCCCCCGGCAGGGGGTGTTGTATGGCTACACCTTC.

Notes on this clone: Within the sample, other DNA sequences also encode this same CDR3. This chain links TRBV30 with TRBJ1-1; no clear D. Germline CDR1 and CDR2: GTSNPN and SVGIG (reference sequence). This CDR3 is built from 11 residues. V was pared by 1 base and J by 3 bases, with 3 bases between. CDR3 in DNA: TGTGCCTGGAGTGCAGACACTGAAGCTTTCTTT. It yields the protein CAWSADTEAFF.

The rearrangement links TRBV11-3 to TRBJ2-1, with 7 nucleotides matching TRBD1. The length of the CDR3 is 16 residues. The germline V gene encodes CDR1 SGHNT and CDR2 YENEEA. Unmatched junction bases numbered 7, after V lost 5 bases and J lost 0 bases. CDR3 sequence reads: CASSPRTGSSYNEQFF. CDR3 bases: TGTGCCAGCAGCCCCCGGACAGGAAGCTCCTACAATGAGCAGTTCTTC.

The V call is TRBV5-1, the J call TRBJ2-5; D is ambiguous. Germline V gene lookup returns CDR1 SGHRS and CDR2 YFSETQ. Trimming left V 4 bases short and J 4 bases short, with 8 bases between. The CDR3 extends over 12 amino acids. This CDR3 reads CASSPGSETQYF. The CDR3, as DNA: TGCGCCAGCAGCCCTGGGTCAGAGACCCAGTACTTC. The entire variable domain, with the rest obtained from reference TRBV5-1 and TRBJ2-5, is as follows: KAGVTQTPRYLIKTRGQQVTLSCSPISGHRSVSWYQQTPGQGLQFLFEYFSETQRNKGNFPGRFSGRQFSNSRSEMNVSTLELGDSALYLCASSPGSETQYFGPGTRLLVL.

This chain uses TRBV28 with TRBJ1-1; 8 nucleotides match TRBD1. The CDR3 has 14 residues. V shed 5 bases and J 3 bases; nucleotides not matched to a gene: 5. The germline gives CDR1 MDHEN, CDR2 SYDVKM. The CDR3 DNA is TGTGCCAGCAGTCCAGGGGGCGCCGACACTGAAGCTTTCTTT. This sequence encodes CASSPGGADTEAFF.

The genes are TRBV11-2 and TRBJ2-7; 12 bases line up with TRBD2. The V gene end was trimmed by 5 bases and the J gene end by 3 bases; junction bases not matched to a gene: 5. The germline CDR1 and CDR2 sequences are SGHAT and FQNNGV. The CDR3 extends over 15 amino acids. CDR3 in DNA: TGTGCCAGCAGCGAATGGACTAGCGGGGACTACGAGCAGTACTTC. Amino acids: CASSEWTSGDYEQYF.

CDR3: CASTLGNTEAFF. In DNA form, the CDR3 reads TGTGCCAGTACACTGGGAAACACTGAAGCTTTCTTT. The rearrangement links TRBV19 to TRBJ1-1, with D uncertain. Germline V lookup: CDR1 LNHDA, CDR2 SQIVND (reference sequence). Trimming removed 7 bases at V and 2 bases at J, with 8 bases between. The CDR3 has 12 residues.

CDR3 coding DNA: TGTGCCTGGACACGAACTAATGAGCAGTTCTTC. This gives the protein CAWTRTNEQFF. V gene TRBV30 combines with J gene TRBJ2-1; D gene ambiguous. The CDR3 spans 11 residues. Trimming removed 4 bases at V and 7 bases at J, with 8 bases between. CDR1 is GTSNPN, CDR2 SVGIG, per germline (reference sequence).

The chain combines TRBV9 with TRBJ2-2; 7 bases match TRBD1. The V gene end was trimmed by 0 bases and the J gene end by 2 bases; junction bases not matched to a gene: 7. CDR3 size: 17 residues. Germline CDR1 reads SGDLS; CDR2 reads YYNGEE. CDR3 DNA sequence: TGTGCCAGCAGCGTAGGGGGTCGACAGGGAAACACCGGGGAGCTGTTTTTT. Translating it yields CASSVGGRQGNTGELFF.

The rearrangement joins TRBV6-1 to TRBJ1-2; 7 bases fit TRBD1. The CDR3 runs 14 residues. CDR1 is MNHNS and CDR2 is SASEGT in the germline V gene. V was clipped by 4 bases and J by 4 bases; unmatched bases: 6. As DNA, the CDR3 is TGTGCCAGCAGTGTTAGCAGGGGGTTCTATGGCTACACCTTC. It yields the protein CASSVSRGFYGYTF.

The gene calls are TRBV28 and TRBJ2-5; perhaps D is TRBD1 or TRBD2 (5 bases each). V was shortened by 2 bases and J by 5 bases, with 12 bases between the two germline ends. Germline V gives CDR1 MDHEN, CDR2 SYDVKM. The CDR3 spans 14 residues. The CDR3 DNA follows: TGTGCCAGCAGTTTAATCGGGGCCCCGGAGACCCAGTACTTC. Its translation: CASSLIGAPETQYF. The complete variable domain, with remaining parts taken from reference TRBV28 and TRBJ2-5, reads DVKVTQSSRYLVKRTGEKVFLECVQDMDHENMFWYRQDPGLGLRLIYFSYDVKMKEKGDIPEGYSVSREKKERFSLILESASTNQTSMYLCASSLIGAPETQYFGPGTRLLVL.

The rearrangement links TRBV7-9 to TRBJ1-3, with 7 positions matching TRBD1. CDR3 length equals 19 residues. Germline V gene data show CDR1 as SEHNR and CDR2 as FQNEAQ (reference sequence). After removal of 5 bases from V and 0 bases from J, the junction contained 16 bases not matched to a gene. CDR3 sequence reads: CASSPSRDSKIASGNTIYF. In nucleotides, the CDR3 is TGTGCCAGCAGCCCCTCGAGGGACAGCAAAATTGCCTCTGGAAACACCATATATTTT.

The V call is TRBV19, the J call TRBJ1-5; TRBD1 aligns across 9 bases. The CDR3 contains 16 residues. Losses at the gene ends were 6 bases for V and 3 bases for J; bases not matched to a gene: 9. CDR1 is LNHDA and CDR2 is SQIVND in the germline V gene (reference sequence). The CDR3 protein is CASSPSGTGLNQPQHF. The DNA of the CDR3 is TGTGCCAGTAGCCCTTCCGGGACAGGGCTCAATCAGCCCCAGCATTTT.

The V call is TRBV6-5, the J call TRBJ1-2; 9 nucleotides match TRBD1. CDR3 size: 16 residues. V trimming: 0 bases; J trimming: 6 bases; junction bases outside the gene matches: 8. The germline CDR1 and CDR2 sequences are MNHEY and SVGAGI. The CDR3 reads CASSYSLGQGPNGYTF. CDR3 bases: TGTGCCAGCAGTTACTCGCTGGGACAGGGACCAAATGGCTACACCTTC.

This clone showed up just once. The sample carries other DNA sequences with the same CDR3. This sequence joins TRBV5-4 and TRBJ2-3; D might be TRBD2 (6 bases). CDR1 and CDR2 from the germline V gene are SGHNT and YYREEE (reference sequence). Trimming took 4 bases from V and 0 from J, leaving 9 bases between them. This CDR3 is built from 14 residues. CDR3 DNA: TGTGCCAGCAGCCTAAGCGGGAGCACAGATACGCAGTATTTT. Translated, it gives CASSLSGSTDTQYF.

This chain's CDR3 is CASSLEGGRDTEAFF. The CDR3 coding sequence is TGTGCCAGCAGCTTAGAAGGGGGGCGAGACACTGAAGCTTTCTTT. The chain carries TRBV7-2 and TRBJ1-1; D may be TRBD1 (6 bases). Germline CDR1 reads SGHTA; CDR2 reads FQGNSA. Deletions cut 1 base from V and 3 bases from J, with 12 bases between. There are 15 residues in the CDR3.

The gene calls are TRBV18 and TRBJ1-1, with unresolved D. CDR1 is KGHSH, CDR2 LQKENI, per germline. CDR3 length: 15 residues. V shed 3 bases and J shed 0 bases, with 11 bases lying between them. The CDR3 DNA follows: TGTGCCAGCTCACCTGGGCACCCTATGAACACTGAAGCTTTCTTT. This encodes CASSPGHPMNTEAFF.

The rearrangement links TRBV11-3 to TRBJ2-7; 11 nucleotides agree with TRBD2. The V segment lost 5 bases and the J segment 6 bases; nucleotides outside the gene matches: 6. The CDR3 contains 14 residues. Germline-derived CDR1 and CDR2 are SGHNT and YENEEA. In DNA, the CDR3 is TGTGCCAGCAGCCCTACTAGCGGGAGAGGCGAGCAGTACTTC. Protein product: CASSPTSGRGEQYF.

The chain combines TRBV9 with TRBJ2-5, with D perhaps being TRBD1 or TRBD2 (6 bases each). V lost 3 bases and J lost 4, with 13 bases in between. Germline V gives CDR1 SGDLS, CDR2 YYNGEE. CDR3 length equals 14 residues. CDR3: CASSGGAIRETQYF. The DNA of the CDR3 is TGTGCCAGCAGCGGGGGGGCCATTAGAGAGACCCAGTACTTC.

The chain carries TRBV12-5 and TRBJ1-2, with 9 bases identical to TRBD1. Trimming took 6 bases from V and 6 from J; bases not matched to a gene: 5. Germline V gene lookup returns CDR1 LGHNT and CDR2 FRNRAP. The CDR3 is made up of 13 amino acids. Written as DNA, the CDR3 is TGTGCTAGTGGATTTACAGGGGGCGATGGCTACACCTTC. It encodes CASGFTGGDGYTF.

V usage is TRBV6-1 and J usage is TRBJ1-2, with unresolved D. The germline V and J ends were trimmed by 2 bases and 5 bases, with 6 bases remaining between them. Germline CDR1 is MNHNS and CDR2 is SASEGT. This CDR3 has 12 residues. CDR3 amino acids: CASSEPIYGYTF. CDR3 nucleotide sequence: TGTGCCAGCAGTGAACCTATATATGGCTACACCTTC.

The chain uses TRBV2 and TRBJ1-6; D possibly corresponds to TRBD1 (5 bases). CDR1 and CDR2 from the germline V gene are SNHLY and FYNNEI. Trimming cost V 6 bases and J 6 bases, with 15 bases left between them. The CDR3 has 15 amino acids. The CDR3 nucleotides read TGTGCCAGCAGCCAAGGGGCGCCGGGTAATTCACCCCTCCACTTT. This codes for CASSQGAPGNSPLHF.

This clone was counted once. The chain is built from TRBV9 and TRBJ2-6; D tentatively fits TRBD1 or TRBD2 (5 bases each). The CDR3 spans 17 residues. Per the germline V gene, CDR1 is SGDLS and CDR2 is YYNGEE. Trimming removed 3 bases at V and 1 base at J, with 14 bases between. This chain's CDR3 is CASSGGTPLSGANVLTF. The CDR3 DNA reads TGTGCCAGCAGCGGAGGGACGCCCCTTTCTGGGGCCAACGTCCTGACTTTC.

The rearrangement uses TRBV28 and TRBJ1-4; unclear D gene. Per the germline V gene, CDR1 is MDHEN and CDR2 is SYDVKM. There are 14 residues in the CDR3. Trimming stripped 3 bases from V and 5 bases from J, with 10 bases between. The CDR3 loop is CASSLTRRNEKLFF. CDR3 bases: TGTGCCAGCAGTTTGACGAGGAGGAATGAAAAACTGTTTTTT.

As concerns this clone: Other DNA sequences from this sample encode an identical CDR3 as well. J is TRBJ2-7 and V is TRBV5-1, with D unresolved. Germline loops: CDR1 SGHRS, CDR2 YFSETQ. The CDR3 loop spans 14 amino acids. Deletions cut 1 base from V and 0 bases from J, with 8 bases between. This CDR3 reads CASSLRASSYEQYF. The CDR3 DNA sequence: TGCGCCAGCAGCTTGCGCGCCAGCTCCTACGAGCAGTACTTC.

V gene TRBV5-4 combines with J gene TRBJ2-2; TRBD2 matches 7 bases. CDR3 length equals 14 residues. V lost 3 bases to trimming and J lost 6 bases; unmatched junction nucleotides: 5. Germline values: CDR1 SGHNT, CDR2 YYREEE (reference sequence). CDR3 DNA: TGTGCCAGCAGCTGGGGGGGTGTGGCCGGGGAGCTGTTTTTT. This translates into CASSWGGVAGELFF.

This clone was recorded once. The genes are TRBV6-4 and TRBJ2-1; the match to TRBD2 covers 10 bases. CDR1 is MRHNA and CDR2 is SNTAGT in the germline V gene. The CDR3 spans 16 residues. CDR3 nucleotides: TGTCCCAAATCGGCGGGTAGCGGGAGGTCCTACAATGAGCAGTTCTTC. This gives the protein CPKSAGSGRSYNEQFF.

CDR3 amino acids: CASSISPGGEQYF. For the CDR3, the DNA is TGTGCCAGTAGTATATCTCCAGGAGGGGAGCAGTACTTC. The chain employs TRBV19 and TRBJ2-7; a weak D match, TRBD2 (6 bases). The CDR3 length is 13 residues. V gave up 2 bases and J gave up 7 bases, with 12 bases separating them. CDR1 and CDR2 (germline): LNHDA, SQIVND (reference sequence). Complete variable domain (other parts from reference TRBV19 and TRBJ2-7): DGGITQSPKYLFRKEGQNVTLSCEQNLNHDAMYWYRQDPGQGLRLIYYSQIVNDFQKGDIAEGYSVSREKKESFPLTVTSAQKNPTAFYLCASSISPGGEQYFGPGTRLTVT.

J is TRBJ2-1 and V is TRBV7-8, with 7 bases that match TRBD1. The germline V gene has CDR1 SGHVS and CDR2 FQNEAQ. The length of the CDR3 is 14 residues. V shed 1 base and J 8 bases; nucleotides not matched to a gene: 5. The CDR3 DNA is TGTGCCAGCAGCTTAGACAGGGGATCCGATGAGCAGTTCTTC. The encoded protein is CASSLDRGSDEQFF.

This sequence joins TRBV11-1 and TRBJ2-3; 8 bases are a match to TRBD2. The CDR3 runs 14 residues. Trimming took 3 bases from V and 5 from J; bases not matched to a gene: 4. Germline CDR1 is SGHAT and CDR2 is FQDESV (reference sequence). CDR3 DNA: TGTGCCAGCAGCTTCGACGGGAGGGTAGATACGCAGTATTTT. Protein: CASSFDGRVDTQYF.